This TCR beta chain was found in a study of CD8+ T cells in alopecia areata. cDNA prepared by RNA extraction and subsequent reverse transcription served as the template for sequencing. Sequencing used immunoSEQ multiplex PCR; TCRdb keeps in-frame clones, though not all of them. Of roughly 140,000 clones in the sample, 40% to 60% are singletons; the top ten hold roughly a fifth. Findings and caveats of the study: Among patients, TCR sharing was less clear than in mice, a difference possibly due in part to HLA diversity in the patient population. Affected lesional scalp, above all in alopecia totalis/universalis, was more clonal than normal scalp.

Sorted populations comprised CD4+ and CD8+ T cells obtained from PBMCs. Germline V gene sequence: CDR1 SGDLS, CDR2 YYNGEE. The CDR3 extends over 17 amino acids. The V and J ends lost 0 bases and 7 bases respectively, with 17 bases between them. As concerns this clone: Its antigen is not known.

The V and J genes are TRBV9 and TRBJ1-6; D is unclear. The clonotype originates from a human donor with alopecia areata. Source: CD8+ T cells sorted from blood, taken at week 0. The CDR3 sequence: CASSVDASGRSNSPLHF. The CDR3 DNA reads TGTGCCAGCAGCGTAGACGCCTCCGGCAGGTCCAATTCACCCCTCCACTTT.